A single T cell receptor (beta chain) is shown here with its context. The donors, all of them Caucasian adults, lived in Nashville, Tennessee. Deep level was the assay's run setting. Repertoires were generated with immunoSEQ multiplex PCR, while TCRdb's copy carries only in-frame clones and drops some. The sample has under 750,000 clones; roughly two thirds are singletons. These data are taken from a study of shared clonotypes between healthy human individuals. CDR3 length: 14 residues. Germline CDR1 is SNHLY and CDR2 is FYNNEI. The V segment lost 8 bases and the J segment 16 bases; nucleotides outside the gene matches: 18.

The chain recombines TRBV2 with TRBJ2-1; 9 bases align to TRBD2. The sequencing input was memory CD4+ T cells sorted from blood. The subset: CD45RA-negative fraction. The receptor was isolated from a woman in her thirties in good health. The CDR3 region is CASSRGEVLAGSFF. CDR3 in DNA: TGTGCCAGCTCCCGGGGTGAGGTCCTAGCGGGATCTTTCTTC.